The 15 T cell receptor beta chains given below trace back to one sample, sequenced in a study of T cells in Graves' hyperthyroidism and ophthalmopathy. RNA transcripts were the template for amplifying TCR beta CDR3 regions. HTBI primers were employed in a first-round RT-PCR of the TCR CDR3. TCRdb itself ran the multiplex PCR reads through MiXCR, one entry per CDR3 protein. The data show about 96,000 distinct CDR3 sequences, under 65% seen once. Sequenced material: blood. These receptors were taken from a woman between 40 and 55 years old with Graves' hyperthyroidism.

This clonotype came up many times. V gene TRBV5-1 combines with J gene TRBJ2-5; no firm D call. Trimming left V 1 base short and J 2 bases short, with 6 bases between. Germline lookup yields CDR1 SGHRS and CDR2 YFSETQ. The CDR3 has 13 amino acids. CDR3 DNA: TGCGCCAGCAGCTTGCAACAGCAAGAGACCCAGTACTTC. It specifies CASSLQQQETQYF.

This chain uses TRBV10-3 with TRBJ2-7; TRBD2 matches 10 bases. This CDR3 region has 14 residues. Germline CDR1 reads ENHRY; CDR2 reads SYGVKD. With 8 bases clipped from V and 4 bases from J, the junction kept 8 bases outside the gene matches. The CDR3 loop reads CAIGIAGGPYEQYF. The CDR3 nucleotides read TGTGCCATCGGGATAGCGGGAGGACCGTACGAGCAGTACTTC.

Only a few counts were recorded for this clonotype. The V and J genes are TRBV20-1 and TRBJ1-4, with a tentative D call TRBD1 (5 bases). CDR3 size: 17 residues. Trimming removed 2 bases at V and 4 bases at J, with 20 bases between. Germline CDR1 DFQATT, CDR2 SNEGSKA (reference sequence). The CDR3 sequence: CSARQARGGGVNEKLFF. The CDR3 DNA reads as TGCAGTGCTAGACAGGCGAGGGGTGGAGGGGTTAATGAAAAACTGTTTTTT.

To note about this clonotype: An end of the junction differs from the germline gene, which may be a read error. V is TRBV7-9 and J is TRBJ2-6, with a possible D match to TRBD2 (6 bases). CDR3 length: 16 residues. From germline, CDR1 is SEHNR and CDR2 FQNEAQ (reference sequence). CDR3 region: CASSVAEGSGANVLTF. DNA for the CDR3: TGTGCCAGCAGCGTAGCGGAGGGCTCTGGGGCCAACGTCCTGACTTTC.

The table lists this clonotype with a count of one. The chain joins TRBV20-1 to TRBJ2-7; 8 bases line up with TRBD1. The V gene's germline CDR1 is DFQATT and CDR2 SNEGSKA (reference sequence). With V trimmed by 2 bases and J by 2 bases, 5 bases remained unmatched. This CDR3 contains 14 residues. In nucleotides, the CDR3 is TGCAGTGCTAGACCCCGGGACAGGACCTACGAGCAGTACTTC. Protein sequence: CSARPRDRTYEQYF.

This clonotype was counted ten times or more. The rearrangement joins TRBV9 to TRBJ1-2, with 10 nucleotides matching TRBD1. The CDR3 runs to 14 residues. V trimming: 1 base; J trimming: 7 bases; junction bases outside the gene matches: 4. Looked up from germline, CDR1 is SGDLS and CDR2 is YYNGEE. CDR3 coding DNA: TGTGCCAGCAGCGTACACGGACAGGGGGGTGGCTACACCTTC. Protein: CASSVHGQGGGYTF. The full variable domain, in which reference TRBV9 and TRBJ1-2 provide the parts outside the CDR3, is DSGVTQTPKHLITATGQRVTLRCSPRSGDLSVYWYQQSLDQGLQFLIQYYNGEERAKGNILERFSAQQFPDLHSELNLSSLELGDSALYFCASSVHGQGGGYTFGSGTRLTVV.

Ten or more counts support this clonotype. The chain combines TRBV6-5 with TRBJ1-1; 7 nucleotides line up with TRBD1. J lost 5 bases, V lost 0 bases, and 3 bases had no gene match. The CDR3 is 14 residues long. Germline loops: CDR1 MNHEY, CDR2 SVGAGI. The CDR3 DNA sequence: TGTGCCAGCAGTTACTCGGCAGGGGGGACTGAAGCTTTCTTT. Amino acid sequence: CASSYSAGGTEAFF.

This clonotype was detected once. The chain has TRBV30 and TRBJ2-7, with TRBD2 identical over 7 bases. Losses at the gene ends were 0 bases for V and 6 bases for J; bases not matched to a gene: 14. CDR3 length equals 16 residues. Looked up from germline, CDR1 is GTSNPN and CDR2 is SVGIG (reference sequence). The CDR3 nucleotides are TGTGCCTGGAGTGTAAGGGTTGAGCGGGAAAGATTCGAGCAGTACTTC. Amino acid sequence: CAWSVRVERERFEQYF. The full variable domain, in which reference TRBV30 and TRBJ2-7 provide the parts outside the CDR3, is SQTIHQWPATLVQPVGSPLSLECTVEGTSNPNLYWYRQAAGRGLQLLFYSVGIGQISSEVPQNLSASRPQDRQFILSSKKLLLSDSGFYLCAWSVRVERERFEQYFGPGTRLTVT.

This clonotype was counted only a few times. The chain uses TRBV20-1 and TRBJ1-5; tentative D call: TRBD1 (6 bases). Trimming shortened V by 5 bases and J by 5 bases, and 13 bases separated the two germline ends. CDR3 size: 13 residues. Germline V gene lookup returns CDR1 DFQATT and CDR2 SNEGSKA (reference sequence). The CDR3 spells CSAAGHQDQPQHF. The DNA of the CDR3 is TGCAGTGCTGCGGGACATCAGGATCAGCCCCAGCATTTT.

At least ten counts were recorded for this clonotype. The CDR3 DNA sequence: TGTGCCAGTAGTCTATTTAACAGGGGCTATTCTAACACCGGGGAGCTGTTTTTT. Translated, it gives CASSLFNRGYSNTGELFF. The rearrangement joins TRBV19 to TRBJ2-2, with 7 bases matching TRBD1. The CDR3 loop spans 18 amino acids. V lost 5 bases and J lost 2; bases outside the gene matches: 14. Per the germline V gene, CDR1 is LNHDA and CDR2 is SQIVND (reference sequence). Combining the CDR3 with reference TRBV19 and TRBJ2-2 gives the whole variable domain DGGITQSPKYLFRKEGQNVTLSCEQNLNHDAMYWYRQDPGQGLRLIYYSQIVNDFQKGDIAEGYSVSREKKESFPLTVTSAQKNPTAFYLCASSLFNRGYSNTGELFFGEGSRLTVL.

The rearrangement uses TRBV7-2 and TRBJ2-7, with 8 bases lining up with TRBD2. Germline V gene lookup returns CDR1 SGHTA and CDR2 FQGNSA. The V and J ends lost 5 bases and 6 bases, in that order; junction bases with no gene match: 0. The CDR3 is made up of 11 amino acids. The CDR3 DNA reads TGTGCCAGCAGCGCGGGAGGCGAGCAGTACTTC. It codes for CASSAGGEQYF.

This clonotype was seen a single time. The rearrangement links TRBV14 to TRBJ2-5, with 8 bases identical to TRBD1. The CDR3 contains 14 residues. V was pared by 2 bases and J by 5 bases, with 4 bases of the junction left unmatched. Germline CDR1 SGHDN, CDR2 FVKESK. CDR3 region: CASSQLQGGETQYF. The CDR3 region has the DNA TGTGCCAGCAGCCAACTACAGGGGGGTGAGACCCAGTACTTC.

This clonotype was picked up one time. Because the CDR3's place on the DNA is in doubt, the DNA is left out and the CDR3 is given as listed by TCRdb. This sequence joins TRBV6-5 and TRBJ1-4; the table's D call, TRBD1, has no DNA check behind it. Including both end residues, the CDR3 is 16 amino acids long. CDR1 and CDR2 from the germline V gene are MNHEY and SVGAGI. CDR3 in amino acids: CASSLLGQGALKNCFF.

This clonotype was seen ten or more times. The CDR3 DNA is TGCGCCAGCAGCTTGGCCGGGGGTCTATTCTACGAGCAGTACTTC. Translation gives CASSLAGGLFYEQYF. The chain uses TRBV5-1 and TRBJ2-7, with a weak D call TRBD2 (6 bases). The germline gives CDR1 SGHRS, CDR2 YFSETQ. The CDR3 contains 15 residues. Trimming shortened V by 0 bases and J by 3 bases, and 13 bases separated the two germline ends. Full variable domain (missing parts from reference TRBV5-1 and TRBJ2-7): KAGVTQTPRYLIKTRGQQVTLSCSPISGHRSVSWYQQTPGQGLQFLFEYFSETQRNKGNFPGRFSGRQFSNSRSEMNVSTLELGDSALYLCASSLAGGLFYEQYFGPGTRLTVT.

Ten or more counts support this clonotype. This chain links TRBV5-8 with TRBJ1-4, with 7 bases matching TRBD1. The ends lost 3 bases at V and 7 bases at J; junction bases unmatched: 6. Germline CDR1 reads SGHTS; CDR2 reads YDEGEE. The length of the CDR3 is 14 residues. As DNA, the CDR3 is TGTGCCAGCAGCTCAGACAGGGAGGGTGAAAAACTGTTTTTT. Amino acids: CASSSDREGEKLFF.